This T cell receptor beta chain was recorded in a study of blood T cell repertoires in COVID-19. The wider study: Spain, Italy and the United States supplied samples that represented acute and convalescent COVID-19.

TCRdb keeps only in-frame clones here, not all; method: immunoSEQ multiplex PCR. Among fewer than 400,000 clones listed, roughly 87% were seen once. The CDR3 is 15 amino acids. Germline trimming cut 5 bases from V and 7 bases from J; bases unmatched to any gene: 7. Germline CDR1 is SGHVS and CDR2 is FNYEAQ. The chain recombines TRBV7-6 with TRBJ1-6, with 8 bases aligning to TRBD1. The sample comprised PBMCs or T cells enriched from blood (not recorded which). This clonotype was obtained from a woman aged 18-29 years who had recovered from COVID-19. CDR3 nucleotides: TGTGCCAGCAGCCCGGGGACAGGAGGAAATTCACCCCTCCACTTT. This encodes CASSPGTGGNSPLHF. The variable domain in full, with the rest retrieved from reference TRBV7-6 and TRBJ1-6, is GAGVSQSPRYKVTKRGQDVALRCDPISGHVSLYWYRQALGQGPEFLTYFNYEAQQDKSGLPNDRFSAERPEGSISTLTIQRTEQRDSAMYRCASSPGTGGNSPLHFGNGTRLTVT.